These 28 T cell receptor beta chains came from one sample sequenced in a study of T cell responses to AZD1222 COVID-19 vaccine. Using immunoSEQ multiplex PCR, the repertoire was profiled, and TCRdb retains in-frame clones only, with some absent. In the table there are around 120,000 clones, approximately 84% of which are singletons. The sequencing used peripheral blood, collected on day 0 of AZD1222 vaccination. These receptor sequences come from an adult in good health.

The chain links TRBV2 to TRBJ1-2, with D possibly TRBD1 on 5 matching bases. Trimming cost V 5 bases and J 4 bases, with 17 bases left between them. This CDR3 contains 15 residues. Per germline, CDR1 SNHLY and CDR2 FYNNEI. Written as DNA, the CDR3 is TGTGCCAGCAGTCAGCGCACCACAGGTATCTATGGCTACACCTTC. It encodes CASSQRTTGIYGYTF.

The chain carries TRBV5-1 and TRBJ2-7, with D tentatively TRBD2 (6 bases). There are 14 residues in the CDR3. The germline V and J ends were trimmed by 0 bases and 0 bases, with 7 bases remaining between them. The germline gives CDR1 SGHRS, CDR2 YFSETQ. CDR3 in amino acids: CASSLGLGSYEQYF. CDR3 DNA sequence: TGCGCCAGCAGCTTGGGACTAGGCTCCTACGAGCAGTACTTC. The variable domain in full, with the rest retrieved from reference TRBV5-1 and TRBJ2-7, is KAGVTQTPRYLIKTRGQQVTLSCSPISGHRSVSWYQQTPGQGLQFLFEYFSETQRNKGNFPGRFSGRQFSNSRSEMNVSTLELGDSALYLCASSLGLGSYEQYFGPGTRLTVT.

This clone is a singleton in its sample. The chain uses TRBV27 and TRBJ1-2; possibly TRBD1 for D (6 bases). CDR1 is MNHEY, CDR2 SMNVEV, per germline (reference sequence). This CDR3 comprises 15 residues. V dropped 4 bases and J dropped 7 bases, with 19 bases sitting between them. The CDR3 coding sequence is TGTGCCAGCAGTTGTACGGACAGTTCCACTTGTGGCTACACCTTC. It encodes CASSCTDSSTCGYTF.

This clone was counted only a few times. The chain combines TRBV5-6 with TRBJ2-7; TRBD1 agrees at 7 bases. Germline CDR1 SGHDT, CDR2 YYEEEE. This CDR3 region has 17 residues. Losses at the gene ends were 0 bases for V and 2 bases for J; bases not matched to a gene: 11. The CDR3 nucleotides are TGTGCCAGCAGCTTGGGCGACAGGGTGGGGTACGCCTACGAGCAGTACTTC. Protein: CASSLGDRVGYAYEQYF.

The chain combines TRBV12-3 or TRBV12-4 with TRBJ1-4, with TRBD1 matching over 8 bases. V was pared by 8 bases and J by 10 bases, with 9 bases of the junction left unmatched. The CDR3 sequence is 13 residues long. CDR3 residues: CASLQGGLRKLFF. As DNA, the CDR3 is TGTGCCAGCCTACAGGGGGGATTACGAAAACTGTTTTTT.

CDR3: CASSPMSSGNTIYF. The CDR3 DNA is TGTGCCAGCAGTCCGATGAGCTCTGGAAACACCATATATTTT. This chain uses TRBV3-1 (or the pseudogene TRBV3-2) with TRBJ1-3; D ambiguous. The CDR3 consists of 14 residues. The V end lost 6 bases, the J end lost 0 bases, and 9 bases lay between the germline ends. Germline CDR1 reads LGHDT; CDR2 reads YNNKEL (reference sequence).

The J gene is TRBJ1-4, the V gene TRBV7-8; 8 bases are a match to TRBD1. J was trimmed by 6 bases and V by 5 bases; bases with no gene match: 5. The CDR3 is 14 amino acids. Germline lookup yields CDR1 SGHVS and CDR2 FQNEAQ. The CDR3 nucleotides read TGTGCCAGCAGCGCGGACAGGGAGGATGAAAAACTGTTTTTT. Its translation is CASSADREDEKLFF.

The gene calls are TRBV7-2 and TRBJ2-3; 7 nucleotides align to TRBD2. J gave up 3 bases and V 1 base, and 10 bases lay outside the gene matches. This CDR3 has 17 residues. Germline V lookup: CDR1 SGHTA, CDR2 FQGNSA. This chain's CDR3 is CASSLGGRGSLTDTQYF. The CDR3 DNA follows: TGTGCCAGCAGCTTAGGGGGACGCGGGAGTTTAACAGATACGCAGTATTTT.

The rearrangement joins TRBV7-2 to TRBJ1-1; 11 nucleotides agree with TRBD1. V lost 3 bases, J lost 6 bases, and 9 bases stayed unmatched. Germline V gene lookup returns CDR1 SGHTA and CDR2 FQGNSA. CDR3 length: 16 residues. This chain's CDR3 is CASSFAGTGGVAEAFF. The CDR3 DNA follows: TGTGCCAGCAGCTTCGCCGGGACAGGGGGGGTAGCTGAAGCTTTCTTT.

V usage is TRBV19 and J usage is TRBJ1-2, with 7 bases matching TRBD1. After removal of 5 bases from V and 4 bases from J, the junction contained 7 bases not matched to a gene. The CDR3 has 14 residues. The germline V gene encodes CDR1 LNHDA and CDR2 SQIVND (reference sequence). CDR3 loop: CASSLDRYLYGYTF. For the CDR3, the DNA is TGTGCCAGTAGTTTGGACAGGTACCTCTATGGCTACACCTTC. Combining the CDR3 with reference TRBV19 and TRBJ1-2 gives the whole variable domain DGGITQSPKYLFRKEGQNVTLSCEQNLNHDAMYWYRQDPGQGLRLIYYSQIVNDFQKGDIAEGYSVSREKKESFPLTVTSAQKNPTAFYLCASSLDRYLYGYTFGSGTRLTVV.

This clone was observed a handful of times. The chain employs TRBV5-6 and TRBJ1-4; D unresolved. The CDR3 sequence is 15 residues long. CDR1 and CDR2 from the germline V gene are SGHDT and YYEEEE. Trimming stripped 0 bases from V and 4 bases from J, with 10 bases between. CDR3 sequence reads: CASSLAALYNEKLFF. CDR3 DNA: TGTGCCAGCAGCTTGGCCGCCCTGTATAATGAAAAACTGTTTTTT.

This chain connects TRBV28 to TRBJ1-5; 8 bases are shared with TRBD1. In germline, CDR1 is MDHEN, CDR2 SYDVKM. The V gene end was trimmed by 6 bases and the J gene end by 0 bases; junction bases not matched to a gene: 7. This CDR3 spans 16 amino acids. Here the CDR3 reads CASSTTGQGSNQPQHF. As DNA, the CDR3 is TGTGCCAGCAGCACCACCGGACAGGGTAGCAATCAGCCCCAGCATTTT.

This clone turned up a few times. The DNA for the CDR3 is TGTGCCATCCAATTTCGAGGGGGGCACCATGGCTACACCTTC. It translates to CAIQFRGGHHGYTF. The V call is TRBV6-5, the J call TRBJ1-2; D possibly corresponds to TRBD1 (6 bases). Trimming removed 10 bases from V and 6 bases from J, with 21 bases in between. The CDR3 is 14 amino acids. Germline-derived CDR1 and CDR2 are MNHEY and SVGAGI.

The CDR3 DNA reads as TGTGCCACCAGCAGACTTACAGGGGGGATTGGGAATGAGCAGTTCTTC. This translates into CATSRLTGGIGNEQFF. The chain recombines TRBV15 with TRBJ2-1; 8 nucleotides line up with TRBD1. Per germline, CDR1 LNHNV and CDR2 YYDKDF (reference sequence). The CDR3 contains 16 residues. With V trimmed by 2 bases and J by 7 bases, 10 bases remained unmatched.

The chain carries TRBV14 and TRBJ2-3; the D gene could be TRBD1 or TRBD2 (5 bases each). Trimming stripped 1 base from V and 2 bases from J, with 7 bases between. CDR3 length equals 14 residues. In germline, CDR1 is SGHDN, CDR2 FVKESK. CDR3 sequence reads: CASSQGGPTDTQYF. In DNA, the CDR3 is TGTGCCAGCAGCCAAGGGGGACCCACAGATACGCAGTATTTT.

The chain recombines TRBV14 with TRBJ2-7; D is unclear. Trimming pared 4 bases from V and 0 bases from J, leaving 7 bases between. Germline assignment: CDR1 SGHDN and CDR2 FVKESK. The CDR3 sequence is 13 residues long. DNA of the CDR3: TGTGCCAGCAGCCCCGCTAGCTCCTACGAGCAGTACTTC. It is translated as CASSPASSYEQYF.

V gene TRBV10-3 combines with J gene TRBJ1-2; D is unclear. V was cut by 8 bases and J by 6 bases, with 16 bases left in between. The CDR3 consists of 13 residues. Looked up from germline, CDR1 is ENHRY and CDR2 is SYGVKD. CDR3 amino acids: CAIGPDPRHGYTF. The CDR3 region has the DNA TGTGCCATCGGGCCGGACCCCCGCCATGGCTACACCTTC.

This chain uses TRBV7-9 with TRBJ2-1; 8 positions match TRBD1. J gave up 0 bases and V 5 bases, and 6 bases lay outside the gene matches. CDR1 and CDR2 (germline): SEHNR, FQNEAQ (reference sequence). The CDR3 loop spans 16 amino acids. In nucleotides, the CDR3 is TGTGCCAGCAGCCGACAGGGGACGAGCTCCTACAATGAGCAGTTCTTC. It translates to CASSRQGTSSYNEQFF.

This clone was counted between two and nine times. V gene TRBV7-8 combines with J gene TRBJ2-7; weak D call: TRBD1 (5 bases). Between the trimmed V and J ends, which lost 1 base and 2 bases, there was a span of 12 bases. The CDR3 has 15 residues. CDR1 is SGHVS, CDR2 FQNEAQ, per germline. The CDR3 spells CASSLGGYAPYEQYF. CDR3 DNA: TGTGCCAGCAGCTTAGGGGGCTATGCCCCCTACGAGCAGTACTTC.

This chain joins TRBV11-2 and TRBJ2-7; D ambiguous. CDR1 SGHAT and CDR2 FQNNGV come from the germline V gene. The CDR3 extends over 16 amino acids. Trimming removed 2 bases from V and 1 base from J, with 15 bases in between. The CDR3 loop is CASSLNGVGISYEQYF. In nucleotides, the CDR3 is TGTGCCAGCAGCTTAAATGGGGTCGGCATATCCTACGAGCAGTACTTC.

The rearrangement uses TRBV5-4 and TRBJ2-3; the D gene is possibly TRBD1 (5 bases). The germline V gene encodes CDR1 SGHNT and CDR2 YYREEE (reference sequence). Trimming removed 4 bases from V and 2 bases from J, with 14 bases in between. This CDR3 region has 15 residues. CDR3 in DNA: TGTGCCAGCAGCCCCGGATGGGGCATCACAGATACGCAGTATTTT. This gives the protein CASSPGWGITDTQYF.

The chain links TRBV21-1 to TRBJ1-4. TRBV21-1 is tagged as a pseudogene. CDR3 length: 16 amino acids. In DNA form, the CDR3 reads TGTGCCAGCAGCAAAACTTCGTGGGGACTTAATGAAAAACTGTTTTTT. It specifies CASSKTSWGLNEKLFF.

This clone was picked up a small number of times. The chain uses TRBV5-1 and TRBJ2-3, with 11 bases identical to TRBD2. The CDR3 extends over 14 amino acids. V lost 6 bases, J lost 3 bases, and 3 bases stayed unmatched. Germline V CDR1 and CDR2: SGHRS, YFSETQ. The CDR3 sequence: CASTGTSGTDTQYF. The CDR3 coding sequence is TGCGCCAGCACTGGGACTAGCGGTACAGATACGCAGTATTTT.

The rearrangement links TRBV6-2 or TRBV6-3 to TRBJ2-7; D gene uncertain. The germline gives CDR1 MNHEY, CDR2 SVGEGT. The CDR3 contains 12 residues. Between the trimmed V and J ends, which lost 6 bases and 4 bases, there was a span of 10 bases. The CDR3: CASSHDIYEQYF. DNA for the CDR3: TGTGCCAGCAGCCACGACATATACGAGCAGTACTTC.

V is TRBV24-1 and J is TRBJ2-7, with 7 positions matching TRBD1. V was clipped by 4 bases and J by 2 bases; unmatched bases: 4. CDR3 length equals 14 residues. Germline-derived CDR1 and CDR2 are KGHDR and SFDVKD. CDR3 sequence (DNA): TGTGCCACCAGTGAGGCAGGGGGTACCTACGAGCAGTACTTC. Translating gives CATSEAGGTYEQYF.

This clone was counted a few times. The genes are TRBV5-6 and TRBJ1-2; D unclear. The CDR3 runs 14 residues. Germline V gene data show CDR1 as SGHDT and CDR2 as YYEEEE. V lost 1 base to trimming and J lost 0 bases, with 7 bases between them. The CDR3 DNA follows: TGTGCCAGCAGCTTGATCAGACCTAACTATGGCTACACCTTC. It encodes CASSLIRPNYGYTF.

Here the CDR3 DNA reads TGTGCCAGCAGTTACGGACGTGACGGCAATCAGCCCCAGCATTTT. It is translated as CASSYGRDGNQPQHF. The chain employs TRBV6-5 and TRBJ1-5; D uncertain. V lost 2 bases and J 2 bases, leaving 10 bases between the germline ends. Germline CDR1 is MNHEY and CDR2 is SVGAGI. The CDR3 covers 15 residues.

This clone came up a few times. The genes are TRBV7-2 and TRBJ1-5; D may be TRBD1 (6 bases). The CDR3 spans 16 residues. CDR1 is SGHTA, CDR2 FQGNSA, per germline. The V and J ends lost 5 bases and 2 bases respectively, with 16 bases between them. For the CDR3, the DNA is TGTGCCAGCAGCCAAAACTCACAGGGACGCAATCAGCCCCAGCATTTT. Its protein product is CASSQNSQGRNQPQHF.